This T cell receptor (beta chain) was sequenced in a study of regulatory T cells in long-lasting Graves disease (TCRdb year 2021). In terms of the full investigation: Persistent Graves' disease was defined as antithyroid drug treatment for over 5 years with persistently positive TSH receptor autoantibodies. Persistent Graves' disease patients in the clinical cohort had taken antithyroid drugs for 8 to 12 years on average. Peripheral blood TCR sequencing and RNA sequencing compared persistent Graves' disease patients with newly diagnosed Graves' disease patients. A total of roughly 35 samples underwent TCR sequencing: roughly 13 from persistent and roughly 20 from newly diagnosed Graves' disease patients. The study was conducted in China and was registered as a clinical trial. Points the paper makes about the study in general: The authors acknowledged the small sample size as a limitation that may reduce accuracy. TRBV28, TRBJ1-2 and TRBJ2-5 were preferentially used in persistent disease, while TRBV20-1 and TRBJ2-1 were favored in newly diagnosed disease. Persistent patients shared more public clonotypes among themselves (roughly 2,700) than newly diagnosed patients did (more than 850). The study examined only peripheral blood because the primary lesion, thyroid tissue, could not be accessed. Sequencing and analysis were limited to the TCR beta chain. Lower TCR Shannon entropy and fewer highly expanded clones were observed in persistent Graves' disease patients than in newly diagnosed patients, which suggested clonal expansion.

On this clonotype: The antigen it binds to is not known. No per-base quality is available; no much larger clone lies one base away.

The time point label here, explained by the study, means: persistent/refractory GD, antithyroid drugs over 5 years with positive TRAb. RNA was extracted from PBMCs in TRIzol for both TCR sequencing and RNA sequencing. The diagnosis of Graves' disease followed American Thyroid Association guidelines. Patients for the study were recruited at an endocrinology department in Xi'an, China. From each patient, around 8.3 milliliters of peripheral blood was collected into an EDTA anticoagulant tube. PBMCs were isolated by Ficoll Paque Plus density gradient separation without further T cell sorting. An Agilent 2100 Bioanalyzer and agarose gel were used to assess RNA quality, and a NanoDrop 2000 was used to measure RNA concentration. Libraries were constructed by multiplex PCR. Sequenced using an Illumina HiSeq 4000. iRepertoire HTBI primers and Arm-PCR amplification of CDR3 regions were used to construct TCR beta libraries. Before sequencing, the PCR products underwent gel purification. Per the original workflow: A total of fewer than 70 TRBV and approximately 13 TRBJ segments were identified across samples and were used for gene usage analysis of CDR3 amino acid clonotypes. COPE and FqMerger were used to merge the filtered high-quality paired reads into contigs. BLAST was used to align contigs to IMGT TRBV, TRBD and TRBJ reference genes, with CDR3 defined following IMGT. Clonotypes above 0.1% frequency were classified as highly expanded clones. Shannon entropy served as the measure of repertoire diversity, while the Gini coefficient captured V-J evenness. Public clonotypes were defined as clonotypes shared by more than one individual. The public reads were run again by TCRdb, first through fastp at Q25 and then through MiXCR, and only productive beta chains were kept. Each CDR3 protein appears once, grouped with its most common genes and DNA. TCRdb's processing, not the authors', yielded these V and J calls. For this sample there are 650,000 to 700,000 distinct CDR3 sequences; about 30% appear just once. The ten largest clonotypes hold roughly 41% of the sample.

There are 14 amino acids in the CDR3, from cysteine to phenylalanine inclusive. This entry keeps only the CDR3 DNA: 42 bases, framed from base 1. At the junction V is shortened by 7 bases and J by 0 bases, with 12 bases in between. From the germline V gene, CDR1 is ENHRY and CDR2 is SYGVKD. The sequence links TRBV10-3 to TRBJ1-1; a tentative D call is TRBD1 (5 bases match). Here the sequenced sample was peripheral blood mononuclear cells (PBMCs), taken when the disease was refractory, from a patient treated with antithyroid drugs. The TCR originated in a female donor with Graves disease. The CDR3 region reads CAITRGALNTEAFF. In nucleotides, the sequence is TGTGCCATCACCCGAGGGGCCCTGAACACTGAAGCTTTCTTT.